These 22 T cell receptor beta chains originate from one sample sequenced in a study of blood T cell repertoires in COVID-19. Profiling relied on immunoSEQ multiplex PCR, and the TCRdb table lists in-frame clones only, not all of them. This sample has approximately 41,000 clones, with about 88% found just once. Sequencing was done on a sample of peripheral blood. Receptors originate from a human donor in a cohort sampled during active COVID-19.

The rearrangement uses TRBV6-4 and TRBJ2-1; D remains unclear. The germline gives CDR1 MRHNA, CDR2 SNTAGT. V was trimmed by 9 bases and J by 6 bases, leaving 18 bases between them. This CDR3 contains 14 residues. This CDR3 is CASTMDPSGNEQFF. The CDR3 coding sequence is TGTGCCAGTACCATGGATCCCTCAGGCAATGAGCAGTTCTTC.

This rearrangement joins TRBV11-3 to TRBJ2-7, with 8 nucleotides matching TRBD2. CDR1 and CDR2 from the germline V gene are SGHNT and YENEEA. CDR3 length: 15 amino acids. V lost 4 bases, J lost 1 base, and 6 bases stayed unmatched. In nucleotides, the CDR3 is TGTGCCAGCAGCTCTCCGGGGGGGACGTCCTACGAGCAGTACTTC. This codes for CASSSPGGTSYEQYF. The full variable domain, with the rest looked up from reference TRBV11-3 and TRBJ2-7, is EAGVVQSPRYKIIEKKQPVAFWCNPISGHNTLYWYLQNLGQGPELLIRYENEEAVDDSQLPKDRFSAERLKGVDSTLKIQPAELGDSAVYLCASSSPGGTSYEQYFGPGTRLTVT.

J is TRBJ1-2 and V is TRBV6-6; no reliable D call. The CDR3 covers 11 residues. V gave up 10 bases and J gave up 8 bases, with 14 bases separating them. Germline CDR1 reads MNHNY; CDR2 reads SVGAGI (reference sequence). This chain's CDR3 is CATGAVLGYTF. The CDR3, as DNA: TGTGCCACCGGAGCCGTTTTGGGCTACACCTTC.

V is TRBV4-1 and J is TRBJ1-6, with TRBD1 as a possible D gene (6 bases). The length of the CDR3 is 15 residues. Trimming left V 3 bases short and J 7 bases short, with 13 bases between. Germline CDR1 and CDR2: MGHRA and YSYEKL. CDR3 residues: CASSQSVTGNSPLHF. For the CDR3, the DNA is TGCGCCAGCAGCCAGTCGGTGACAGGAAATTCACCCCTCCACTTT.

This chain joins TRBV4-2 and TRBJ1-2; D gene uncertain. V dropped 0 bases and J dropped 3 bases, with 11 bases sitting between them. CDR1 LGHNA and CDR2 YNFKEQ come from the germline V gene. The length of the CDR3 is 15 residues. The CDR3 DNA sequence: TGTGCCAGCAGCCAAGAACAGCCCCCGCACTATGGCTACACCTTC. It yields the protein CASSQEQPPHYGYTF.

The genes are TRBV3-1 (or the pseudogene TRBV3-2) and TRBJ2-7; possible D gene TRBD2, 5 bases. Germline CDR1 reads LGHDT; CDR2 reads YNNKEL (reference sequence). V was clipped by 3 bases and J by 1 base, with 13 bases between them. CDR3 length equals 15 residues. The CDR3 sequence: CASSQTLVSSYEQYF. For the CDR3, the DNA is TGTGCCAGCAGCCAGACACTAGTTTCTTCCTACGAGCAGTACTTC.

V gene TRBV7-8 combines with J gene TRBJ2-3; TRBD2 matches 8 bases. The germline V gene encodes CDR1 SGHVS and CDR2 FQNEAQ. Trimming cost V 7 bases and J 2 bases; bases outside gene matches: 11. The CDR3 contains 16 residues. The CDR3 bases are TGTGCCAGCAAATTAGGGCTAGCGGGTTCCACAGATACGCAGTATTTT. Its translation is CASKLGLAGSTDTQYF.

The V gene is TRBV5-1, the J gene TRBJ2-2; 9 positions match TRBD1. The CDR3 length is 14 residues. V lost 6 bases to trimming and J lost 5 bases; unmatched junction nucleotides: 5. The germline gives CDR1 SGHRS, CDR2 YFSETQ. The CDR3 bases are TGCGCCAGCACGCGGGACAGGGCAACCGGGGAGCTGTTTTTT. This encodes CASTRDRATGELFF.

A single count supports this clone. The J gene is TRBJ2-7, the V gene TRBV10-2; 8 nucleotides align to TRBD1. The germline CDR1 and CDR2 sequences are WSHSY and SAAADI. V was clipped by 2 bases and J by 2 bases; unmatched bases: 8. This CDR3 comprises 16 residues. The CDR3 DNA sequence: TGCGCCAGCAGTGAGAGGGCTGGGACAGGTACCTACGAGCAGTACTTC. The encoded protein is CASSERAGTGTYEQYF.

V usage is TRBV5-4 and J usage is TRBJ2-2, with TRBD1 matching over 8 bases. There are 17 residues in the CDR3. Germline CDR1 reads SGHNT; CDR2 reads YYREEE (reference sequence). Unmatched junction bases numbered 9, after V lost 4 bases and J lost 1 base. CDR3 protein: CASSLTGGYVNTGELFF. The DNA of the CDR3 is TGTGCCAGCAGCCTAACAGGGGGATACGTGAACACCGGGGAGCTGTTTTTT.

The J gene is TRBJ2-7, the V gene TRBV14, with D possibly TRBD2 on 6 matching bases. CDR1 is SGHDN and CDR2 is FVKESK in the germline V gene. The CDR3 loop spans 14 amino acids. The V end was cut by 4 bases, the J end by 4 bases, with 14 bases between. In DNA form, the CDR3 reads TGTGCCAGCAGCCGCGAGCGGAGGGGATACGAGCAGTACTTC. As protein: CASSRERRGYEQYF.

This clone was detected a few times. J is TRBJ2-7 and V is TRBV10-1; D might be TRBD1 (5 bases). The CDR3 is made up of 12 amino acids. Germline CDR1 is WNHNN and CDR2 is SYGVQD (reference sequence). V dropped 4 bases and J dropped 5 bases, with 9 bases sitting between them. The CDR3 here is CASSAQGNEQYF. The DNA of the CDR3 is TGCGCCAGCAGTGCTCAGGGAAACGAGCAGTACTTC.

V usage is TRBV18 and J usage is TRBJ1-2, with 9 bases matching TRBD1. V lost 0 bases and J lost 4; bases outside the gene matches: 6. This CDR3 spans 16 amino acids. The germline CDR1 and CDR2 sequences are KGHSH and LQKENI. CDR3 residues: CASSPPDRGIGYGYTF. CDR3 in DNA: TGTGCCAGCTCACCACCGGACAGGGGAATAGGCTATGGCTACACCTTC.

This chain joins TRBV5-4 and TRBJ2-7; D gene ambiguous. The V gene's germline CDR1 is SGHNT and CDR2 YYREEE (reference sequence). The length of the CDR3 is 15 residues. V lost 2 bases to trimming and J lost 3 bases, with 15 bases between them. The CDR3: CASSFSTTPGYEQYF. CDR3 sequence (DNA): TGTGCCAGCAGCTTTTCAACTACCCCGGGCTACGAGCAGTACTTC.

The gene calls are TRBV6-4 and TRBJ2-1; 9 bases align to TRBD2. V lost 3 bases to trimming and J lost 9 bases; unmatched junction nucleotides: 6. The CDR3 spans 14 residues. Germline V gene sequence: CDR1 MRHNA, CDR2 SNTAGT. The CDR3 DNA follows: TGTGCCAGCAGTGAAGCGGGAGGTAGTGGTGAGCAGTTCTTC. Translation: CASSEAGGSGEQFF.

This chain joins TRBV4-1 and TRBJ1-2, with D perhaps TRBD1 (5 bases). The CDR3 spans 18 residues. Germline V gene lookup returns CDR1 MGHRA and CDR2 YSYEKL. Trimming shortened V by 0 bases and J by 8 bases, and 25 bases separated the two germline ends. DNA for the CDR3: TGCGCCAGCAGCCAAGATCTATCGCGGGGCTCTCCTACGGGGGGCTACACCTTC. This encodes CASSQDLSRGSPTGGYTF.

V gene TRBV6-1 combines with J gene TRBJ1-3, with D tentatively TRBD1 (5 bases). Trimming pared 3 bases from V and 1 base from J, leaving 7 bases between. Germline V gene lookup returns CDR1 MNHNS and CDR2 SASEGT. This CDR3 region has 14 residues. In DNA form, the CDR3 reads TGTGCCAGCAGTGAGGCAGGGTCTGGAAACACCATATATTTT. This sequence encodes CASSEAGSGNTIYF.

This clone showed up just a few times. The CDR3 bases are TGCGCCAGCAGCTTGTCGGCGGGACCATACGAGCAGTACTTC. The encoded protein is CASSLSAGPYEQYF. The chain carries TRBV5-1 and TRBJ2-7; the D gene is possibly TRBD2 (6 bases). This CDR3 has 14 amino acids. The germline CDR1 and CDR2 sequences are SGHRS and YFSETQ. V was pared by 1 base and J by 4 bases, with 12 bases between.

CDR3 sequence: CASSRGGETGELFF. The CDR3 nucleotides are TGTGCCAGCAGCCGGGGGGGCGAGACCGGGGAGCTGTTTTTT. The chain recombines TRBV4-2 with TRBJ2-2; a possible D gene is TRBD2 (7 bases). CDR1 and CDR2 from the germline V gene are LGHNA and YNFKEQ. The CDR3 is 14 amino acids. V was shortened by 4 bases and J by 5 bases, with 11 bases between the two germline ends.

The CDR3 nucleotides read TGTGCCAGCCTACAGGGGGTGTGCACTGAAGCTTTCTTT. Protein: CASLQGVCTEAFF. The chain has TRBV6-7 and TRBJ1-1; TRBD1 agrees at 8 bases. TRBV6-7 is an open reading frame whose function is uncertain. V lost 8 bases, J lost 4 bases, and 6 bases stayed unmatched. The CDR3 runs 13 residues.

V usage is TRBV4-2 and J usage is TRBJ1-1; TRBD1 is a possible D gene (5 bases). The CDR3 sequence is 15 residues long. Trimming took off 0 bases at V and 3 bases at J, with 11 bases between the two ends. In germline, CDR1 is LGHNA, CDR2 YNFKEQ. The CDR3 is CASSQDLAGHTEAFF. The DNA of the CDR3 is TGTGCCAGCAGCCAAGATCTCGCAGGGCACACTGAAGCTTTCTTT.

The chain recombines TRBV7-9 with TRBJ2-3; 8 bases align to TRBD2. V lost 2 bases and J lost 4; bases outside the gene matches: 5. This CDR3 region has 15 residues. Germline values: CDR1 SEHNR, CDR2 FQNEAQ (reference sequence). CDR3 region: CASSLYPSGSDTQYF. The CDR3 DNA sequence: TGTGCCAGCAGCTTATACCCTAGCGGGTCAGATACGCAGTATTTT.